The clone carrying this TCR beta chain came up a few times. The authors made TCR beta cDNA from roughly 480 ng total RNA with a constant-region primer. What produced the TCR beta libraries was three nested multiplex PCR rounds using slightly modified ARM-PCR. PCR rounds one and two used TRBV1-TRBV30 forward primers with a C-beta reverse primer for approximately 10 cycles each. Using its own MiXCR run on the multiplex PCR reads, TCRdb lists one record per CDR3 protein. The sample yields 300,000 to 400,000 distinct CDR3 sequences, approximately 65% seen once. The V end lost 0 bases, the J end lost 0 bases, and 16 bases lay between the germline ends. CDR3 length: 17 amino acids. Germline V lookup: CDR1 SGHDT, CDR2 YYEEEE. Out of unsorted whole blood came the blood RNA, and germline DNA was extracted as well. This record belongs to a study of tumor-infiltrating lymphocytes in primary liver carcinoma.

This chain uses TRBV5-6 with TRBJ2-7; no clear D. The TCR was taken from a man aged 35 to 55 with primary liver carcinoma and hepatitis B virus infection. Sample: peripheral blood. The CDR3 reads CASSLGELRHYSYEQYF. The DNA of the CDR3 is TGTGCCAGCAGCTTGGGGGAACTTCGACACTACTCCTACGAGCAGTACTTC.